The rows below give T cell receptor beta chains drawn from one sample of a study of T-cell memory formation after mild COVID-19. MiXCR, run by TCRdb on the 5' RACE reads, gives a single entry per CDR3 protein. The table records around 430,000 distinct CDR3 sequences, approximately 15% of them present only once. The sequencing sample was made of PBMCs or a T cell subset sorted from them (not recorded which). Receptors originate from a young man who had mild COVID-19 (a few samples of this study predate the infection). Cell type and time point are not known. Each CDR3 is given with its conserved first and last residue. Fields, in order: D gene, V gene, J gene, clone size, CDR3 protein, CDR3 DNA. A D gene is named only where the DNA matches it firmly. The size of a clone is reported for some rows only, either as once, few or many, or as a class for expanded clones.

d_gene: TRBD2
v_gene: TRBV12-3/TRBV12-4
j_gene: TRBJ2-3
abundance: -
CDR3aa: CASSPTSGGYNTQYF
CDR3nt: TGTGCCAGCAGCCCCACTAGCGGGGGTTATAATACGCAGTATTTT

d_gene: -
v_gene: TRBV7-6
j_gene: TRBJ1-1
abundance: -
CDR3aa: CASSYTANTEAFF
CDR3nt: TGTGCCAGCAGTTATACAGCTAACACTGAAGCTTTCTTT

d_gene: -
v_gene: TRBV7-9
j_gene: TRBJ1-1
abundance: few
CDR3aa: CASRASGDDTEAFF
CDR3nt: TGTGCCAGCAGAGCATCAGGGGACGACACTGAAGCTTTCTTT

d_gene: -
v_gene: TRBV2
j_gene: TRBJ2-3
abundance: -
CDR3aa: CASSQDSHTQYF
CDR3nt: TGTGCCAGCAGTCAGGACTCCCATACGCAGTATTTT

d_gene: -
v_gene: TRBV29-1
j_gene: TRBJ2-5
abundance: few
CDR3aa: CSAIILGTQYF
CDR3nt: TGCAGCGCCATTATCCTTGGGACCCAGTACTTC

d_gene: -
v_gene: TRBV7-2
j_gene: TRBJ1-2
abundance: few
CDR3aa: CASSRPRGGYTF
CDR3nt: TGTGCCAGCAGCCGGCCCAGGGGTGGCTACACCTTC

d_gene: -
v_gene: TRBV5-1
j_gene: TRBJ1-3
abundance: few
CDR3aa: CASRQGTSPGNTIYF
CDR3nt: TGCGCCAGCAGACAGGGAACTAGTCCTGGAAACACCATATATTTT

d_gene: TRBD2
v_gene: TRBV15
j_gene: TRBJ2-3
abundance: -
CDR3aa: CATSELAGAAGNTQYF
CDR3nt: TGTGCCACCAGCGAACTAGCGGGGGCGGCTGGGAATACGCAGTATTTT

d_gene: -
v_gene: TRBV4-3
j_gene: TRBJ1-3
abundance: few
CDR3aa: CASSQDWGPGNTIYF
CDR3nt: TGCGCCAGCAGCCAAGACTGGGGCCCTGGAAACACCATATATTTT

d_gene: -
v_gene: TRBV20-1
j_gene: TRBJ2-5
abundance: -
CDR3aa: CSALKETQYF
CDR3nt: TGCAGTGCTCTTAAAGAGACCCAGTACTTC

d_gene: -
v_gene: TRBV6-2/TRBV6-3
j_gene: TRBJ2-7
abundance: few
CDR3aa: CASRSLEVEQYF
CDR3nt: TGTGCCAGCAGATCCCTAGAGGTCGAGCAGTACTTC

d_gene: -
v_gene: TRBV20-1
j_gene: TRBJ1-2
abundance: -
CDR3aa: CSALHGHTGPYGYTF
CDR3nt: TGCAGTGCTCTTCACGGACACACAGGCCCCTATGGCTACACCTTC

d_gene: TRBD2
v_gene: TRBV2
j_gene: TRBJ2-1
abundance: -
CDR3aa: CASRLAEGRGEQFF
CDR3nt: TGTGCCAGCAGACTAGCGGAGGGGAGGGGTGAGCAGTTCTTC

d_gene: -
v_gene: TRBV7-2
j_gene: TRBJ1-2
abundance: few
CDR3aa: CASSSYRVQGDGYTF
CDR3nt: TGTGCCAGCAGCTCATACAGGGTACAAGGCGATGGCTACACCTTC

d_gene: TRBD2
v_gene: TRBV6-2/TRBV6-3
j_gene: TRBJ2-3
abundance: -
CDR3aa: CASSYRGGGTDTQYF
CDR3nt: TGTGCCAGCAGTTACCGGGGGGGCGGCACAGATACGCAGTATTTT

d_gene: -
v_gene: TRBV6-1
j_gene: TRBJ1-4
abundance: -
CDR3aa: CASGVRGNEKLFF
CDR3nt: TGTGCCAGCGGGGTCAGGGGAAATGAAAAACTGTTTTTT

d_gene: -
v_gene: TRBV20-1
j_gene: TRBJ2-1
abundance: -
CDR3aa: CSAADSLAREQFF
CDR3nt: TGCAGTGCTGCGGACAGCCTAGCTCGAGAGCAGTTCTTC

d_gene: -
v_gene: TRBV7-2
j_gene: TRBJ2-3
abundance: many
CDR3aa: CASSRLITDTQYF
CDR3nt: TGTGCCAGCAGCCGTCTCATCACAGATACGCAGTATTTT

d_gene: TRBD2
v_gene: TRBV7-2
j_gene: TRBJ2-1
abundance: few
CDR3aa: CASSSPGGEGSGGYEQFF
CDR3nt: TGTGCCAGCAGCTCCCCGGGGGGCGAGGGTAGCGGGGGGTATGAGCAGTTCTTC

d_gene: -
v_gene: TRBV5-1
j_gene: TRBJ1-1
abundance: many
CDR3aa: CASSYRGGFSTEAFF
CDR3nt: TGCGCCAGCAGCTACCGTGGGGGGTTCAGCACTGAAGCTTTCTTT

d_gene: TRBD1
v_gene: TRBV28
j_gene: TRBJ2-2
abundance: many
CDR3aa: CATPGQGANTGELFF
CDR3nt: TGTGCCACCCCAGGACAGGGAGCGAACACCGGGGAGCTGTTTTTT

d_gene: -
v_gene: TRBV12-3/TRBV12-4
j_gene: TRBJ1-2
abundance: few
CDR3aa: CASSRLEDSGYTF
CDR3nt: TGTGCCAGCAGCCGTCTTGAGGACAGTGGCTACACCTTC

d_gene: -
v_gene: TRBV3-1
j_gene: TRBJ1-2
abundance: few
CDR3aa: CASSQDRNRQLYGYTF
CDR3nt: TGTGCCAGCAGCCAAGATCGTAACAGGCAATTATATGGCTACACCTTC

d_gene: TRBD1
v_gene: TRBV20-1
j_gene: TRBJ1-2
abundance: few
CDR3aa: CSAKGQGELYGYTF
CDR3nt: TGCAGTGCTAAGGGACAGGGCGAACTCTATGGCTACACCTTC

d_gene: -
v_gene: TRBV20-1
j_gene: TRBJ2-2
abundance: many
CDR3aa: CSAKSRDSNVPGELFF
CDR3nt: TGCAGTGCTAAGAGCCGGGACTCCAACGTTCCCGGGGAGCTGTTTTTT

d_gene: -
v_gene: TRBV19
j_gene: TRBJ1-2
abundance: few
CDR3aa: CASSIDHWGDYGYTF
CDR3nt: TGTGCCAGTAGTATAGATCATTGGGGGGACTATGGCTACACCTTC

d_gene: -
v_gene: TRBV3-2
j_gene: TRBJ1-5
abundance: few
CDR3aa: CASSQVRGGCQPQHF
CDR3nt: TGTGCCAGCAGCCAAGTCCGGGGTGGGTGTCAGCCCCAGCATTTT

d_gene: -
v_gene: TRBV11-3
j_gene: TRBJ1-1
abundance: few
CDR3aa: CASSPGVGDTEAFF
CDR3nt: TGTGCCAGCAGCCCCGGGGTTGGCGACACTGAAGCTTTCTTT

d_gene: TRBD2
v_gene: TRBV5-1
j_gene: TRBJ2-3
abundance: few
CDR3aa: CASSGGAGGAEDTQYF
CDR3nt: TGCGCCAGCAGCGGGGGAGCGGGGGGAGCGGAAGATACGCAGTATTTT

d_gene: -
v_gene: TRBV9
j_gene: TRBJ2-3
abundance: -
CDR3aa: CASSVGDPGRTDTQYF
CDR3nt: TGTGCCAGCAGCGTAGGGGACCCGGGACGGACAGATACGCAGTATTTT

d_gene: TRBD2
v_gene: TRBV11-2
j_gene: TRBJ2-1
abundance: -
CDR3aa: CASGHLTSAGGSNEQFF
CDR3nt: TGTGCCAGCGGACACCTAACCTCAGCGGGGGGCTCCAATGAGCAGTTCTTC

d_gene: -
v_gene: TRBV11-2
j_gene: TRBJ1-6
abundance: -
CDR3aa: CASSLEARAEWFTLHF
CDR3nt: TGTGCCAGCAGCTTAGAGGCCCGAGCTGAGTGGTTCACCCTCCACTTT

d_gene: TRBD1
v_gene: TRBV3-1
j_gene: TRBJ1-1
abundance: few
CDR3aa: CASRPGQRMNTEAFF
CDR3nt: TGTGCCAGCAGACCGGGACAGCGAATGAACACTGAAGCTTTCTTT